The entry that follows covers one T cell receptor beta chain sequence. The data originate from a study of blood T cell repertoires in COVID-19. The table came from immunoSEQ multiplex PCR; TCRdb's copy has only in-frame clones and leaves some out. The sample carries under 300,000 clones, 75% to 90% recorded once. CDR3 length equals 15 residues. Germline-derived CDR1 and CDR2 are SQVTM and ANQGSEA. Trimming shortened V by 0 bases and J by 8 bases, and 18 bases separated the two germline ends. Sequenced material: peripheral blood. The chain is built from TRBV29-1 and TRBJ2-3; TRBD1 is a possible D gene (5 bases). This clonotype was obtained from a man between 60 and 75 years old who had recovered from COVID-19. The CDR3: CSVEDVGPRWGTQYF. CDR3 sequence (DNA): TGCAGCGTTGAAGATGTGGGGCCCCGGTGGGGTACGCAGTATTTT.